This entry lists 22 T cell receptor beta chains sequenced from one sample in a study of early T cells in non-severe SARS-CoV-2 infection. In TCRdb, the 5' RACE reads were re-called with MiXCR into one record per CDR3 protein. The table has tens of thousands of distinct CDR3 sequences, 15% to 19% seen once. Material for sequencing was whole blood. The origin of the receptors is an adult who was a healthcare worker with PCR-confirmed SARS-CoV-2 infection or an uninfected control (not recorded which).

This clonotype turned up a few times. J is TRBJ1-1 and V is TRBV29-1; D gene uncertain. Looked up from germline, CDR1 is SQVTM and CDR2 is ANQGSEA. The CDR3 has 13 amino acids. The V end lost 1 base, the J end lost 2 bases, and 8 bases lay between the germline ends. The CDR3 region is CSVEGNLNTEAFF. CDR3 in DNA: TGCAGCGTTGAAGGGAATCTAAACACTGAAGCTTTCTTT.

By its share, this clonotype is medium-sized. This chain links TRBV6-4 with TRBJ2-1; 12 bases match TRBD2. The germline gives CDR1 MRHNA, CDR2 SNTAGT. CDR3 length: 15 residues. Trimming removed 3 bases from V and 6 bases from J; junction bases left unmatched: 3. CDR3 loop: CASSEASGGANEQFF. The CDR3 DNA is TGTGCCAGCAGTGAGGCTAGCGGGGGGGCCAATGAGCAGTTCTTC.

This chain uses TRBV21-1 with TRBJ2-1. TRBV21-1 is given as a pseudogene. There are 11 residues in the CDR3. The CDR3 protein is CASSNSHEQFF. The CDR3 DNA is TGTGCCAGCAGCAACAGCCATGAGCAGTTCTTC.

V usage is TRBV7-9 and J usage is TRBJ2-2, with D unclear. Germline CDR1 is SEHNR and CDR2 is FQNEAQ (reference sequence). This CDR3 is built from 13 residues. With 3 bases removed from V and 1 base from J, the gap between germline ends came to 3 bases. The CDR3 DNA sequence: TGTGCCAGCAGCTTTATGAACACCGGGGAGCTGTTTTTT. It encodes CASSFMNTGELFF.

This clonotype was seen more than once but under ten times. The CDR3 is CASSGGESYGYTF. CDR3 DNA: TGTGCCAGCTCCGGAGGGGAATCGTATGGCTACACCTTC. The rearrangement uses TRBV18 and TRBJ1-2; possibly TRBD1 for D (5 bases). Trimming removed 6 bases at V and 5 bases at J, with 13 bases between. This CDR3 has 13 amino acids. CDR1 is KGHSH, CDR2 LQKENI, per germline.

This rearrangement joins TRBV20-1 to TRBJ2-7; D unclear. Germline lookup yields CDR1 DFQATT and CDR2 SNEGSKA (reference sequence). The CDR3 spans 12 residues. Trimming pared 3 bases from V and 6 bases from J, leaving 12 bases between. The CDR3: CSASRPGGEQYF. The CDR3 bases are TGCAGTGCTAGTAGACCCGGCGGCGAGCAGTACTTC.

The rearrangement links TRBV7-9 to TRBJ1-4; D is uncertain. The CDR3 sequence is 15 residues long. The germline V gene has CDR1 SEHNR and CDR2 FQNEAQ (reference sequence). Deletions cut 5 bases from V and 0 bases from J, with 10 bases between. Written as DNA, the CDR3 is TGTGCCAGCAGCCCAAGCCCACCAACTAATGAAAAACTGTTTTTT. Amino acids: CASSPSPPTNEKLFF.

Only a few counts were recorded for this clonotype. CDR3 coding DNA: TGTGCCAGCGCATTGCAGGGAATCAGCACTGAAGCTTTCTTT. This encodes CASALQGISTEAFF. The chain links TRBV12-3 or TRBV12-4 to TRBJ1-1, with TRBD1 as a possible D gene (5 bases). The V end was cut by 8 bases, the J end by 4 bases, with 17 bases between. The CDR3 runs to 14 residues.

This clonotype was counted ten times or more. The V call is TRBV9, the J call TRBJ2-1; 8 bases are a match to TRBD2. This CDR3 region has 17 residues. V lost 4 bases, J lost 2 bases, and 11 bases stayed unmatched. CDR1 is SGDLS and CDR2 is YYNGEE in the germline V gene. CDR3 sequence reads: CASSPTLIAGPYNEQFF. In DNA form, the CDR3 reads TGTGCCAGCAGCCCCACCCTTATAGCGGGGCCCTACAATGAGCAGTTCTTC.

This clonotype has just a few counts. The chain carries TRBV7-2 and TRBJ1-3; D possibly corresponds to TRBD1 (5 bases). CDR1 is SGHTA, CDR2 FQGNSA, per germline. Trimming took off 4 bases at V and 4 bases at J, with 5 bases between the two ends. This CDR3 is 12 amino acids long. The CDR3: CASSWDGNTIYF. The CDR3 DNA reads as TGTGCCAGCAGCTGGGACGGAAACACCATATATTTT.

This clonotype was counted ten times or more. The rearrangement links TRBV6-2 or TRBV6-3 to TRBJ2-7, with 7 bases lining up with TRBD2. With 8 bases clipped from V and 7 bases from J, the junction kept 14 bases outside the gene matches. The CDR3 loop spans 14 amino acids. From germline, CDR1 is MNHEY and CDR2 SVGEGT. CDR3 residues: CASGLSGTLGEQYF. The CDR3 coding sequence is TGTGCCAGCGGCCTAAGCGGGACCTTGGGGGAGCAGTACTTC.

The chain is built from TRBV11-1 and TRBJ2-3; D gene uncertain. V was cut by 6 bases and J by 0 bases, with 10 bases left in between. From germline, CDR1 is SGHAT and CDR2 FQDESV (reference sequence). CDR3 length: 14 amino acids. CDR3 sequence reads: CASRDGSSTDTQYF. In DNA, the CDR3 is TGTGCCAGCAGGGACGGCAGTAGCACAGATACGCAGTATTTT.

This clonotype was seen just once. The rearrangement links TRBV11-2 to TRBJ2-4; weak D call: TRBD2 (6 bases). This CDR3 is 15 amino acids long. Germline-derived CDR1 and CDR2 are SGHAT and FQNNGV. V lost 3 bases and J lost 7, with 16 bases in between. The CDR3 is CASSLFGGIENIQYF. The CDR3 DNA sequence: TGTGCCAGCAGCTTGTTCGGAGGGATAGAGAACATTCAGTACTTC.

The CDR3, as DNA: TGTGCCAGCAGTTACGGAGAGACTAGCGGGACCGCAGATACGCAGTATTTT. Protein product: CASSYGETSGTADTQYF. V and J are TRBV6-2 or TRBV6-3 and TRBJ2-3, with TRBD2 matching over 11 bases. CDR3 length equals 17 residues. V was pared by 2 bases and J by 4 bases, with 8 bases of the junction left unmatched. Germline V gene sequence: CDR1 MNHEY, CDR2 SVGEGT.

This clonotype has only a few counts. V and J are TRBV11-2 and TRBJ2-3; D gene unclear. V dropped 2 bases and J dropped 4 bases, with 10 bases sitting between them. The CDR3 sequence is 14 residues long. The V gene's germline CDR1 is SGHAT and CDR2 FQNNGV. In nucleotides, the CDR3 is TGTGCCAGCAGCTTAATCAGCGCGGCAGATACGCAGTATTTT. Protein sequence: CASSLISAADTQYF.

The CDR3 loop reads CASSLEFGRGGELFF. The CDR3, as DNA: TGCGCCAGCAGCTTGGAGTTCGGACGGGGCGGGGAGCTGTTTTTT. The V and J genes are TRBV5-1 and TRBJ2-2; D is possibly TRBD2 (5 bases). The V gene's germline CDR1 is SGHRS and CDR2 YFSETQ. The CDR3 contains 15 residues. Trimming pared 0 bases from V and 7 bases from J, leaving 13 bases between.

This clonotype was detected only a few times. The chain carries TRBV20-1 and TRBJ2-1, with D possibly matching TRBD1 (6 bases). CDR1 DFQATT and CDR2 SNEGSKA come from the germline V gene (reference sequence). The CDR3 consists of 13 residues. CDR3 residues: CSWARTQGNEQFF. In nucleotides, the CDR3 is TGCAGCTGGGCTCGGACCCAGGGGAATGAGCAGTTCTTC.

This chain connects TRBV28 to TRBJ2-7, with D uncertain. The germline gives CDR1 MDHEN, CDR2 SYDVKM. Trimming took off 6 bases at V and 9 bases at J, with 15 bases between the two ends. This CDR3 comprises 12 residues. CDR3 amino acids: CASSHPLSVQYF. The CDR3, as DNA: TGTGCCAGCAGCCACCCCCTTTCAGTGCAGTACTTC.

This clonotype has just a few counts. The chain carries TRBV15 and TRBJ1-4; 7 bases agree with TRBD1. Germline V gives CDR1 LNHNV, CDR2 YYDKDF (reference sequence). The V gene end was trimmed by 1 base and the J gene end by 0 bases; junction bases not matched to a gene: 2. CDR3 length equals 16 residues. The CDR3 region is CATSRVTGATNEKLFF. CDR3 DNA sequence: TGTGCCACCAGCAGAGTAACAGGGGCAACTAATGAAAAACTGTTTTTT.

The V call is TRBV11-3, the J call TRBJ2-5; 7 nucleotides agree with TRBD2. This CDR3 is 15 amino acids long. The junction had 5 bases not matched to a gene; V was cut back by 2 bases and J by 2 bases. Germline-derived CDR1 and CDR2 are SGHNT and YENEEA. The CDR3: CASSLMPGLQETQYF. CDR3 DNA: TGTGCCAGCAGCTTAATGCCGGGACTACAAGAGACCCAGTACTTC. The entire variable domain, with the rest obtained from reference TRBV11-3 and TRBJ2-5, is as follows: EAGVVQSPRYKIIEKKQPVAFWCNPISGHNTLYWYLQNLGQGPELLIRYENEEAVDDSQLPKDRFSAERLKGVDSTLKIQPAELGDSAVYLCASSLMPGLQETQYFGPGTRLLVL.

J is TRBJ1-5 and V is TRBV6-1; D gene uncertain. V was shortened by 8 bases and J by 7 bases, with 21 bases between the two germline ends. CDR1 MNHNS and CDR2 SASEGT come from the germline V gene. This CDR3 has 15 amino acids. This chain's CDR3 is CASSLGSILSQPQHF. CDR3 DNA sequence: TGTGCCAGCTCTCTAGGGTCGATCCTCTCCCAGCCCCAGCATTTT.

This clonotype occurred a few times. V is TRBV6-5 and J is TRBJ1-6; D possibly corresponds to TRBD1 (5 bases). V lost 6 bases, J lost 7 bases, and 13 bases lay in between. Germline CDR1 is MNHEY and CDR2 is SVGAGI. The CDR3 has 14 amino acids. The CDR3 loop is CASSLDRGNSPLHF. The CDR3 region has the DNA TGTGCCAGCAGCCTTGACAGAGGGAATTCACCCCTCCACTTT.